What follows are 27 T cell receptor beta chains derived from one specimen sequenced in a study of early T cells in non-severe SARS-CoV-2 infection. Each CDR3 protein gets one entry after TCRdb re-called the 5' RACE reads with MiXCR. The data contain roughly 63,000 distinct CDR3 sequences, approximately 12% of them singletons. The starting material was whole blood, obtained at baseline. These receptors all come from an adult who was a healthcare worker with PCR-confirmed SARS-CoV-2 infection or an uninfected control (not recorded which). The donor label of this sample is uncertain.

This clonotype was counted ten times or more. As DNA, the CDR3 is TGTGCCACCAGTGATCCAGGACGGAAAGATACGCAGTATTTT. As protein: CATSDPGRKDTQYF. The chain joins TRBV24-1 to TRBJ2-3, with D hard to call. This CDR3 is 14 amino acids long. Trimming left V 3 bases short and J 5 bases short, with 11 bases between. Germline CDR1 and CDR2: KGHDR and SFDVKD.

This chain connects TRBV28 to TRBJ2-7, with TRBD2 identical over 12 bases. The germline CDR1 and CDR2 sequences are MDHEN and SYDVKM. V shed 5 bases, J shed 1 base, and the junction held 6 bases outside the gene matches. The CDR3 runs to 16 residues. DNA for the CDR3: TGTGCCAGCAGTCCGGGACTAGCGGGTGGATCCTACGAGCAGTACGTC. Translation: CASSPGLAGGSYEQYV.

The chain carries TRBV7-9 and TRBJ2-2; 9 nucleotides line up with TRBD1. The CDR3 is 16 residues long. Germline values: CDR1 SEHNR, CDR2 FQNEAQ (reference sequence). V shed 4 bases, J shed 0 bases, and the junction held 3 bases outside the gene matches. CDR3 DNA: TGTGCCAGCAGCTCCGGGACAGGGCCGAACACCGGGGAGCTGTTTTTT. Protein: CASSSGTGPNTGELFF. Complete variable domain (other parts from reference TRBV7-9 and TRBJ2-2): DTGVSQNPRHKITKRGQNVTFRCDPISEHNRLYWYRQTLGQGPEFLTYFQNEAQLEKSRLLSDRFSAERPKGSFSTLEIQRTEQGDSAMYLCASSSGTGPNTGELFFGEGSRLTVL.

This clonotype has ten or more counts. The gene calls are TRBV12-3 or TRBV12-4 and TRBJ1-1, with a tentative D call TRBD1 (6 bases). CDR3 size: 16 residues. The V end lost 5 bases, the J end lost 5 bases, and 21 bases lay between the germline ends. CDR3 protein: CASSHRGGPRGTEAFF. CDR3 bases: TGTGCCAGCAGTCACCGGGGCGGACCCAGGGGAACTGAAGCTTTCTTT.

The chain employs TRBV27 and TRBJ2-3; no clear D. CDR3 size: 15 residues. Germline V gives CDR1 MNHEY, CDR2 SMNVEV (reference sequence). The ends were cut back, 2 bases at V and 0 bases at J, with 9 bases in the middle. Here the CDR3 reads CASSLISPSTDTQYF. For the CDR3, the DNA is TGTGCCAGCAGTTTAATTTCACCCAGCACAGATACGCAGTATTTT.

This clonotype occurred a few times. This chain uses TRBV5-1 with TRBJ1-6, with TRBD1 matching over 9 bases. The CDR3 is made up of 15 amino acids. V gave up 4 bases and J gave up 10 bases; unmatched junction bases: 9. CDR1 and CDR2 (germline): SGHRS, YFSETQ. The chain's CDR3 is CASSPTGQGNSPLHF. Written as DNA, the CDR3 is TGCGCCAGCAGCCCGACCGGACAGGGGAACTCACCCCTCCACTTT.

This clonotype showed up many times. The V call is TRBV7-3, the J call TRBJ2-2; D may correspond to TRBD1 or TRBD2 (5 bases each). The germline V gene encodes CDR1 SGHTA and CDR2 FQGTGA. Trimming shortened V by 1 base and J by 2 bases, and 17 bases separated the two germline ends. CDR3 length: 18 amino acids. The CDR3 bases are TGTGCCAGCAGCTTAATTTCCCTCTGGGACGGTAACACCGGGGAGCTGTTTTTT. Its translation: CASSLISLWDGNTGELFF.

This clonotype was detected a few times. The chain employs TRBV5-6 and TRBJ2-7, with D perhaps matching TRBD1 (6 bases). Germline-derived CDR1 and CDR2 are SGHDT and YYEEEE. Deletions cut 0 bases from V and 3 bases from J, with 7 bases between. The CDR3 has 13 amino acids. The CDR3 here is CASSLDRVYEQYV. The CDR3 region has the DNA TGTGCCAGCAGCTTGGACAGGGTCTACGAGCAGTACGTC.

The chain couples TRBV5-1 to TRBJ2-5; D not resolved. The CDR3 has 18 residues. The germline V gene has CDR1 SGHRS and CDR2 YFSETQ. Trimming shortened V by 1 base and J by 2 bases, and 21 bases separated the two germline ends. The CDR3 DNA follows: TGCGCCAGCAGCTTGCAGCCGACGGCCGCTATTCTTCAAGAGACCCAGTACTTC. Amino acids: CASSLQPTAAILQETQYF.

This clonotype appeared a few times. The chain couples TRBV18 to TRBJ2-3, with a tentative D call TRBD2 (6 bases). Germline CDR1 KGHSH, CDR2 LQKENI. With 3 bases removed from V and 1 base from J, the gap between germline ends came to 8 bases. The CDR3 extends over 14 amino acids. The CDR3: CASSPIAGTDTQYF. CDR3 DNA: TGTGCCAGCTCACCCATAGCGGGCACAGATACGCAGTATTTT. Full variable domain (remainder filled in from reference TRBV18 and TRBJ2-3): NAGVMQNPRHLVRRRGQEARLRCSPMKGHSHVYWYRQLPEEGLKFMVYLQKENIIDESGMPKERFSAEFPKEGPSILRIQQVVRGDSAAYFCASSPIAGTDTQYFGPGTRLTVL.

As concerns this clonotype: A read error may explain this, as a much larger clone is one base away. CDR3 nucleotide sequence: TGCAGTGCTAGAGGATCAGGGAACCACGAGACCCAGTACTTC. The encoded protein is CSARGSGNHETQYF. The chain employs TRBV20-1 and TRBJ2-5, with D perhaps TRBD1 (5 bases). CDR3 length: 14 amino acids. Germline-derived CDR1 and CDR2 are DFQATT and SNEGSKA (reference sequence).

In nucleotides, the CDR3 is TGTGCCAGCGCTCGGGACCCCAGGCGACAGCCCCAGCATTTT. Protein sequence: CASARDPRRQPQHF. The chain recombines TRBV12-3 or TRBV12-4 with TRBJ1-5; D is perhaps TRBD1 (5 bases). Trimming took off 8 bases at V and 7 bases at J, with 18 bases between the two ends. This CDR3 spans 14 amino acids.

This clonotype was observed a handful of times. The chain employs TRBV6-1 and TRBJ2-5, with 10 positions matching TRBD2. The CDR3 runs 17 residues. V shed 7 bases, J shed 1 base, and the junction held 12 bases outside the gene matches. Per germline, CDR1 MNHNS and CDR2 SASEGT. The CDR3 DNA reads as TGTGCCAGCAAATCGCTACTAGCGGGGATAGGCCAAGAGACCCAGTACTTC. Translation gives CASKSLLAGIGQETQYF.

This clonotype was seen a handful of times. The CDR3 loop reads CATSRDWAGTGELFF. The DNA of the CDR3 is TGTGCCACCAGCAGAGATTGGGCGGGGACCGGGGAGCTGTTTTTT. V usage is TRBV15 and J usage is TRBJ2-2, with D possibly being TRBD2 (6 bases). V was clipped by 0 bases and J by 5 bases, with 10 bases between them. Per the germline V gene, CDR1 is LNHNV and CDR2 is YYDKDF (reference sequence). This CDR3 region has 15 residues.

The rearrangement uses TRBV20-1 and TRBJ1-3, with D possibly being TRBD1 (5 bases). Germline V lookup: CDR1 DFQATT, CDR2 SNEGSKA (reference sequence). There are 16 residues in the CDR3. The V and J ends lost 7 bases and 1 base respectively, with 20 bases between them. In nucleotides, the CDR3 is TGCAGTGTCCAATCCGGGACTGCCGTATCTGGAAACACCATATATTTT. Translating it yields CSVQSGTAVSGNTIYF.

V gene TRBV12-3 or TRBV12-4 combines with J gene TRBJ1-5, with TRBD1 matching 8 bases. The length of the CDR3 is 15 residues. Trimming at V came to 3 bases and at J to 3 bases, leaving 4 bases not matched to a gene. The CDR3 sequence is CASSLRQGTNQPQHF. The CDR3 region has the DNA TGTGCCAGCAGTTTGAGACAGGGGACCAATCAGCCCCAGCATTTT.

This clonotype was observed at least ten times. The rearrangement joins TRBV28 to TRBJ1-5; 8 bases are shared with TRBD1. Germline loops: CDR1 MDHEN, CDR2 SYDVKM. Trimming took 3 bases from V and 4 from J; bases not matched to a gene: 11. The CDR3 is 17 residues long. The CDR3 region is CASSLVGRGLGNQPQHF. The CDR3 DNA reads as TGTGCCAGCAGTTTGGTGGGCAGGGGGCTAGGGAATCAGCCCCAGCATTTT. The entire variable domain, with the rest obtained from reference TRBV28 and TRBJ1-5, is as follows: DVKVTQSSRYLVKRTGEKVFLECVQDMDHENMFWYRQDPGLGLRLIYFSYDVKMKEKGDIPEGYSVSREKKERFSLILESASTNQTSMYLCASSLVGRGLGNQPQHFGDGTRLSIL.

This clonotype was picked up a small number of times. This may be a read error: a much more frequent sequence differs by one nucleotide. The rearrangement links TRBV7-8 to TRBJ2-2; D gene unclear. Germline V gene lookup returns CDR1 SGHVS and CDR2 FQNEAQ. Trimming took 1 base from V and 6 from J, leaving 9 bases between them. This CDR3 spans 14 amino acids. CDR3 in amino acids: CASSLGLNSGELFF. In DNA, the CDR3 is TGTGCCAGCAGCTTAGGGTTAAACTCCGGGGAGCTGTTTTTT.

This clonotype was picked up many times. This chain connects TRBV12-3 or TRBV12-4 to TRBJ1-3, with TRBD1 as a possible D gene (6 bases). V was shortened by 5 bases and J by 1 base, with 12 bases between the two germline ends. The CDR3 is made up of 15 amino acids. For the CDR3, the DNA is TGTGCCAGCAGTCGAGGGGGACGGTCTGGAAACACCATATATTTT. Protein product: CASSRGGRSGNTIYF.

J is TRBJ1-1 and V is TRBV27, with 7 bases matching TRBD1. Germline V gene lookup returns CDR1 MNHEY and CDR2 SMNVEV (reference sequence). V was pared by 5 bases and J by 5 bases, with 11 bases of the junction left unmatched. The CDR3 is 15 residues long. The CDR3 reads CASSLSPGGSTEAFF. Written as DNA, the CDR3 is TGTGCCAGCAGTCTCTCCCCAGGGGGGAGTACTGAAGCTTTCTTT.

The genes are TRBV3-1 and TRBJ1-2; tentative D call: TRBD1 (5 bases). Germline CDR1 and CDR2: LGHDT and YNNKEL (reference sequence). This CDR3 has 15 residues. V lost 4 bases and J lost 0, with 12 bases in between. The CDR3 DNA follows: TGTGCCAGCAGCCCGGCGGGGGACCCTAACTATGGCTACACCTTC. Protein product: CASSPAGDPNYGYTF.

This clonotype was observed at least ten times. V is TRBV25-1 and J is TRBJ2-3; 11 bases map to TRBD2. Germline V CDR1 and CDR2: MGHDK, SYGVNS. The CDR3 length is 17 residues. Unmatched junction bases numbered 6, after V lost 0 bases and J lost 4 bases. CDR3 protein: CASSEYNLAGGPDTQYF. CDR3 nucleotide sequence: TGTGCCAGCAGTGAATATAATCTAGCGGGGGGCCCAGATACGCAGTATTTT. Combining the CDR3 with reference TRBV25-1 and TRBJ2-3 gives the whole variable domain EADIYQTPRYLVIGTGKKITLECSQTMGHDKMYWYQQDPGMELHLIHYSYGVNSTEKGDLSSESTVSRIRTEHFPLTLESARPSHTSQYLCASSEYNLAGGPDTQYFGPGTRLTVL.

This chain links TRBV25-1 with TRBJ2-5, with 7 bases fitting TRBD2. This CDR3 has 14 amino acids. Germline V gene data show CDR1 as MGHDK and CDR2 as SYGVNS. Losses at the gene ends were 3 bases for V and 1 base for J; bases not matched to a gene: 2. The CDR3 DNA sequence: TGTGCCAGCAGTGAGACGGGGGGCCAAGAGACCCAGTACTTC. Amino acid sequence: CASSETGGQETQYF.

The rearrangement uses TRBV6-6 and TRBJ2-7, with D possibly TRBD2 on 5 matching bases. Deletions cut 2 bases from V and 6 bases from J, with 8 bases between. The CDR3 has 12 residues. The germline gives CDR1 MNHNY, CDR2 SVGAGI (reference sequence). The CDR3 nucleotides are TGTGCCAGCAGTTACGAGGCGGGCGAGCAGTACGTC. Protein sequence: CASSYEAGEQYV.

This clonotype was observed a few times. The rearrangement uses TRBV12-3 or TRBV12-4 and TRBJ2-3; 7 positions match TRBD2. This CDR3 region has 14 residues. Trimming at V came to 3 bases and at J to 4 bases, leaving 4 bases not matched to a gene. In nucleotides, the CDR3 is TGTGCCAGCAGTTTGGGGGGGTTAGCAGATACGCAGTATTTT. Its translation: CASSLGGLADTQYF.

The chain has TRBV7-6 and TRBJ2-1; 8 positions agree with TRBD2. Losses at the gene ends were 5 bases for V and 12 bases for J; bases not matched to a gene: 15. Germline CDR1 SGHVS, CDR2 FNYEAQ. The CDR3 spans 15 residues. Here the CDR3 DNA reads TGTGCCAGCAGCCCCGTCGGGACTAGTAATCAGAGGCAGTTCTTC. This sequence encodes CASSPVGTSNQRQFF. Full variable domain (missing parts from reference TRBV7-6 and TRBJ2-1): GAGVSQSPRYKVTKRGQDVALRCDPISGHVSLYWYRQALGQGPEFLTYFNYEAQQDKSGLPNDRFSAERPEGSISTLTIQRTEQRDSAMYRCASSPVGTSNQRQFFGPGTRLTVL.

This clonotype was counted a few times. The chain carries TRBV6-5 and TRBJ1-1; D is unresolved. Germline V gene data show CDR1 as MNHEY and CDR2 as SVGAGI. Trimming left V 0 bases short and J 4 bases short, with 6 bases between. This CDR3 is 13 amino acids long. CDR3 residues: CASSYSQVTEAFF. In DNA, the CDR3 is TGTGCCAGCAGTTACTCGCAAGTCACTGAAGCTTTCTTT.